A selection of T cell receptor beta chains follows, all from one sample in a study of blood T cell repertoires in COVID-19. The assay was immunoSEQ multiplex PCR, and TCRdb's table has in-frame clones only and misses some. The table has about 160,000 clones, 80% to 90% seen once; the top ten hold 2.5% to 4%. Sequences were obtained from peripheral blood. These receptors were obtained from a man aged 65 to 79 with acute or convalescent COVID-19. The CDR3 runs from the conserved cysteine through the conserved F or W. D genes are given only for firm matches. Not all rows give a size; the values are once, few, many and, for expanded clones, a class.

>NA|TRBV6-5|NA|TRBJ2-3
TGTGCCAGCAGTTACGGGCCGGCGGATACGCAGTATTTT
CASSYGPADTQYF
>NA|TRBV6-5|TRBD1|TRBJ1-5
TGTGCCAGCAGTTCCGGGACAGGGATCAATCAGCCCCAGCATTTT
CASSSGTGINQPQHF
>once|TRBV19|NA|TRBJ2-2
TGTGCCAGTAGTATCTTGACCGGGGAGCTGTTTTTT
CASSILTGELFF
>once|TRBV6-5|NA|TRBJ1-1
TGTGCCAGCAGTTATTGGGGGGACCCCATGAACACTGAAGCTTTCTTT
CASSYWGDPMNTEAFF
>NA|TRBV11-2|TRBD2|TRBJ2-3
TGTGCCAGCAGCTCACTAGCGGGAGGGCCAACAGATACGCAGTATTTT
CASSSLAGGPTDTQYF
>NA|TRBV30|TRBD1|TRBJ1-4
TGTGCCTGGAGCCATGGGACAGGGAAGAATGAAAAACTGTTTTTT
CAWSHGTGKNEKLFF
>NA|TRBV28|NA|TRBJ1-2
TGTGCCAGCAGTTTCTTCTATGGCTACACCTTC
CASSFFYGYTF
>NA|TRBV19|NA|TRBJ2-3
TGTGCCAGTAGTTTACGACAGGGCACAGATACGCAGTATTTT
CASSLRQGTDTQYF
>NA|TRBV7-9|NA|TRBJ1-1
TGTGCCAGCGGAGAGGACACTGAAGCTTTCTTT
CASGEDTEAFF
>NA|TRBV3-1/TRBV3-2|TRBD1|TRBJ2-6
TGTGCCAGCAGCCAAGGACAGGGGTTCGGGGCCAACGTCCTGACTTTC
CASSQGQGFGANVLTF
>few|TRBV27|TRBD1|TRBJ2-1
TGTGCCAGCAGTTTTTACACAGGGGCGTCTAGAGATGAGCAGTTCTTC
CASSFYTGASRDEQFF
>NA|TRBV18|TRBD2|TRBJ2-1
TGTGCCAGCTCACCACCGGCTAGCGGGATATACAATGAGCAGTTCTTC
CASSPPASGIYNEQFF
>NA|TRBV28|TRBD1|TRBJ1-2
TGTGCCAGCAGTTTAGGACAGGGGCATGGCTACACCTTC
CASSLGQGHGYTF
>NA|TRBV19|TRBD1|TRBJ1-5
TGTGCCAGTAGTACAGGGACAGGGGGAGGCCAGCCCCAGCATTTT
CASSTGTGGGQPQHF
>NA|TRBV6-5|TRBD2|TRBJ2-1
TGTGCCAGCAGAGTTAGCGGGAGCTCCTACAATGAGCAGTTCTTC
CASRVSGSSYNEQFF
>NA|TRBV28|TRBD2|TRBJ2-1
TGTGCCTCGAAGGGAGGGGACTCCTACAATGAGCAGTTCTTC
CASKGGDSYNEQFF
>once|TRBV18|TRBD1|TRBJ2-5
TGTGCCAGCTCGGGACAGCCGACCGCCGAGACCCAGTACTTC
CASSGQPTAETQYF
>NA|TRBV28|TRBD1|TRBJ2-7
TGTGCCAGCAGTCCCGGGACAGGGTTCCCCCACGAGCAGTACTTC
CASSPGTGFPHEQYF
>NA|TRBV14|NA|TRBJ2-1
TGTGCCAGCAGCCCAGGTAGAGGGAGCTACAATGAGCAGTTCTTC
CASSPGRGSYNEQFF
>NA|TRBV24-1|TRBD1|TRBJ2-3
TGTGCCACCAGTGACCAGACAGGGGGCGAGGCAGATACGCAGTATTTT
CATSDQTGGEADTQYF
>NA|TRBV7-2|NA|TRBJ2-1
TGTGCCAGCAGCTTTGTAGATGAGCAGTTCTTC
CASSFVDEQFF
>NA|TRBV10-3|NA|TRBJ2-1
TGTGCCATCAGTGAGTCCGGGACTGGGCGCTCCTACAATGAGCAGTTCTTC
CAISESGTGRSYNEQFF
>NA|TRBV5-6|TRBD2|TRBJ2-2
TGTGCCAGCAGCTTGGGAGGACTAGTGGTCGGGGAGCTGTTTTTT
CASSLGGLVVGELFF
>NA|TRBV24-1|NA|TRBJ2-7
TGTGCCACCAGTGGGACTTCCCCCTACGAGCAGTACTTC
CATSGTSPYEQYF
>NA|TRBV28|TRBD2|TRBJ2-3
TGTGCCAGCAGTTGGGGAGGGAAAGGAACAGATACGCAGTATTTT
CASSWGGKGTDTQYF
>NA|TRBV7-9|TRBD2|TRBJ2-4
TGTGCCAGCAGCCTTTATTTTGAGACTAGCGGTCGGGACATTCAGTACTTC
CASSLYFETSGRDIQYF